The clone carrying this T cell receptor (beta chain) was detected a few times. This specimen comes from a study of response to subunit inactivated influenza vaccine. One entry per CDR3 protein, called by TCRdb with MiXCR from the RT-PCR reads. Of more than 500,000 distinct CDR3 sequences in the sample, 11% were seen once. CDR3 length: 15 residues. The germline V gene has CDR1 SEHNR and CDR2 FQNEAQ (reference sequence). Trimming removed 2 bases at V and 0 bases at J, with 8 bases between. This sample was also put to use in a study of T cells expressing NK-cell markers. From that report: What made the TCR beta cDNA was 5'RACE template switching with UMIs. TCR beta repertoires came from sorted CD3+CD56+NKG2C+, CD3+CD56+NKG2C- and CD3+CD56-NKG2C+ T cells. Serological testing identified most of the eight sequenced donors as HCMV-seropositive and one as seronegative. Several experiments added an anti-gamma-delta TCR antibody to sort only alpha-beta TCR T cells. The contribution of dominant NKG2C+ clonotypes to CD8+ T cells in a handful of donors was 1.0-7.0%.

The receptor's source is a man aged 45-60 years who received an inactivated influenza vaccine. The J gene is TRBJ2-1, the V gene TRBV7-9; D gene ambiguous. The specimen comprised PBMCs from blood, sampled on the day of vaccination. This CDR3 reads CASSLLRSSYNEQFF. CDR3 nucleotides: TGTGCCAGCAGCTTACTCCGGAGCTCCTACAATGAGCAGTTCTTC.